The 5 T cell receptor beta chains given below trace back to one sample, sequenced in a study of blood T cell repertoires in COVID-19. Only in-frame clones appear in the TCRdb table, and some are missing; sequencing was by immunoSEQ multiplex PCR. This sample has 200,000 to 250,000 clones, with 82% found just once. Specimen: peripheral blood. The receptors originated from a woman of 80 years or more with COVID-19, enrolled during active disease.

This clone showed up just once. V and J are TRBV13 and TRBJ1-4, with D possibly being TRBD1 (6 bases). The V end was cut by 5 bases, the J end by 5 bases, with 15 bases between. Germline assignment: CDR1 PRHDT and CDR2 FYEKMQ (reference sequence). This CDR3 is 15 amino acids long. CDR3 loop: CASSQTGKGNEKLFF. DNA of the CDR3: TGTGCCAGCAGCCAAACAGGGAAGGGAAATGAAAAACTGTTTTTT.

V and J are TRBV5-1 and TRBJ2-7, with 7 nucleotides matching TRBD2. V lost 4 bases to trimming and J lost 2 bases; unmatched junction nucleotides: 6. Looked up from germline, CDR1 is SGHRS and CDR2 is YFSETQ. CDR3 size: 14 residues. The CDR3 here is CASSTRAGAYEQYF. As DNA, the CDR3 is TGCGCCAGCAGCACCAGGGCGGGGGCCTACGAGCAGTACTTC.

The V and J genes are TRBV25-1 and TRBJ1-1, with D perhaps TRBD1 (6 bases). The CDR3 extends over 11 amino acids. Deletions cut 5 bases from V and 10 bases from J, with 11 bases between. Germline V gene lookup returns CDR1 MGHDK and CDR2 SYGVNS. The CDR3 DNA follows: TGTGCCAGCAGTCTGGGGGCGAGAGCTTTCTTT. Residues: CASSLGARAFF.

This clone was observed a few times. The rearrangement uses TRBV10-1 and TRBJ2-1; TRBD2 matches 9 bases. The CDR3 is made up of 14 amino acids. The germline gives CDR1 WNHNN, CDR2 SYGVQD (reference sequence). The ends lost 4 bases at V and 6 bases at J; junction bases unmatched: 4. CDR3 in DNA: TGCGCCAGCAGTGCGGCGGGGGGGCGCAATGAGCAGTTCTTC. It is translated as CASSAAGGRNEQFF.

The chain combines TRBV18 with TRBJ2-3, with 13 nucleotides matching TRBD2. The CDR3 runs to 16 residues. Germline assignment: CDR1 KGHSH and CDR2 LQKENI. V shed 3 bases, J shed 4 bases, and the junction held 4 bases outside the gene matches. The CDR3 nucleotides read TGTGCCAGCTCACCCGGACTAGCGGGAGAGGCAGATACGCAGTATTTT. Translating gives CASSPGLAGEADTQYF.